This TCR beta chain was recorded in a study of OX40 agonist ivuxolimab in advanced cancers. Study context: Enrollees could have had prior anti-PD-1, anti-PD-L1 or anti-CTLA-4 therapy, which approximately 40% had received.

Profiled with immunoSEQ multiplex PCR; TCRdb holds only in-frame clones, not every one. This table holds 100,000 to 130,000 clones, approximately 90% found once. To note about this clone: Its antigen remains unknown.

Deletions cut 7 bases from V and 3 bases from J, with 15 bases between. The CDR3 extends over 14 amino acids. Germline assignment: CDR1 MNHNS and CDR2 SASEGT. Study conclusions and caveats: On average, CD8+ T cells had more expanded clones than CD4+.

The source is an adult with an advanced solid tumor such as melanoma, head and neck, liver or kidney cancer. Sample: CD4+ or CD8+ T cells sorted from blood, taken in a trial of the OX40 agonist ivuxolimab. V gene TRBV6-1 combines with J gene TRBJ1-2, with a possible D match to TRBD1 (5 bases). This CDR3 is CASNPVGGDYGYTF. The CDR3 DNA reads TGTGCCAGCAACCCGGTCGGGGGAGACTATGGCTACACCTTC.